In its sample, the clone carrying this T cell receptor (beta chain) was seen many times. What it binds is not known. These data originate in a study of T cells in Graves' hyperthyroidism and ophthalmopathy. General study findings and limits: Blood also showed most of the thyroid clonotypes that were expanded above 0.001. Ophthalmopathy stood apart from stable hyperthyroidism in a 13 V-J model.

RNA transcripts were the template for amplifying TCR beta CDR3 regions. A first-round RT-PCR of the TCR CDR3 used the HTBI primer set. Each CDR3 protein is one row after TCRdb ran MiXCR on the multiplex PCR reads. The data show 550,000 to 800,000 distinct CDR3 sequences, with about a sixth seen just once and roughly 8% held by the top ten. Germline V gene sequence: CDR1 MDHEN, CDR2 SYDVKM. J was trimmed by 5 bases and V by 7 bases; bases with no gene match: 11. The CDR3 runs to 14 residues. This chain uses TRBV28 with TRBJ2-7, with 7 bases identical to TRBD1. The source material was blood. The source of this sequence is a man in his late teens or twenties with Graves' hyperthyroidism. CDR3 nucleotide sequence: TGTGCCAGCACCCGATCGACAGGGTATGACGAGCAGTACTTC. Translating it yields CASTRSTGYDEQYF.